The 3 T cell receptor beta chains presented below share a single source sample, sequenced in a study of cytomegalovirus exposure and HLA in healthy donors. The protocol was immunoSEQ multiplex PCR, while the TCRdb copy is restricted to in-frame clones and leaves out a portion. The sample holds about 98,000 clones, 87% seen once. The sequencing sample was made of PBMCs. The receptors here all came from a woman in her thirties in good health and CMV-seronegative.

This chain uses TRBV4-2 with TRBJ2-1; 7 bases map to TRBD2. CDR1 and CDR2 (germline): LGHNA, YNFKEQ. The junction had 7 bases not matched to a gene; V was cut back by 6 bases and J by 8 bases. This CDR3 is 13 amino acids long. CDR3 nucleotides: TGTGCCAGCAGACCGGGGGGAACGTATGAGCAGTTCTTC. Translating gives CASRPGGTYEQFF.

The V and J genes are TRBV27 and TRBJ2-6; 11 nucleotides align to TRBD2. V shed 4 bases and J 0 bases; nucleotides not matched to a gene: 11. Germline V CDR1 and CDR2: MNHEY, SMNVEV (reference sequence). The CDR3 consists of 20 residues. The CDR3 spells CASSSKLPGLAVSGANVLTF. For the CDR3, the DNA is TGTGCCAGCAGTTCCAAGTTACCGGGACTAGCGGTCTCTGGGGCCAACGTCCTGACTTTC.

The genes are TRBV2 and TRBJ2-3; 9 nucleotides agree with TRBD2. The germline gives CDR1 SNHLY, CDR2 FYNNEI. This CDR3 has 15 amino acids. V shed 6 bases and J 4 bases; nucleotides not matched to a gene: 8. The CDR3 protein is CASSLSGSGPDTQYF. CDR3 nucleotides: TGTGCCAGCAGCCTTAGCGGGAGCGGCCCAGATACGCAGTATTTT.